These T cell receptor beta chains were read from a single sample in a study of T cells in Graves' hyperthyroidism and ophthalmopathy. TCRdb re-derived calls from the multiplex PCR reads in MiXCR, one entry per CDR3 protein. The data contain about 600,000 distinct CDR3 sequences, 13% to 15% of them seen just once; the ten biggest clones take up about an eighth. The sample taken for sequencing was blood. The receptors originated from a woman between 45 and 65 years old with Graves' ophthalmopathy. Both conserved end residues are part of each CDR3. D genes are given only for firm matches.

TRBV27,NA,TRBJ1-2,CASSLRGAGSLSGYTF
TRBV28,NA,TRBJ1-1,CASSKLQGTEAFF
TRBV6-1,TRBD2,TRBJ2-2,CASSMLSGRALVGELFF
TRBV7-2,NA,TRBJ2-2,CASSLAFFLSGSGELFF
TRBV29-1,NA,TRBJ1-1,CSVGGTRDEAFF
TRBV2,NA,TRBJ2-2,CASDPGQGGTGELFF
TRBV7-9,NA,TRBJ1-1,CASSLVLYTEAFF
TRBV12-3/TRBV12-4,NA,TRBJ1-1,CASSLTSRGAAEAFF
TRBV27,NA,TRBJ2-7,CASSPREGYEQYF
TRBV27,NA,TRBJ2-1,CASAGLADEQFF
TRBV12-3/TRBV12-4,TRBD1,TRBJ2-7,CASSGQGSHEQYF
TRBV18,NA,TRBJ1-5,CASSPLWQEYYSNQPQHF
TRBV7-3,NA,TRBJ2-1,CASSLVLNNEQFF
TRBV6-2/TRBV6-3,NA,TRBJ1-1,CASRGTLLLNTEAFF
TRBV20-1,NA,TRBJ2-1,CSARGQRKYNEQFF
TRBV7-2,TRBD1,TRBJ2-4,CASSLPTGGINIQYF
TRBV24-1,TRBD2,TRBJ2-1,CATSLPSGRVGEQFF
TRBV19,TRBD2,TRBJ2-2,CASSIGLANTGELFF
TRBV28,TRBD1,TRBJ2-4,CASSPPTGDIQYF
TRBV30,NA,TRBJ2-2,CAWYNTGELFF
TRBV7-2,NA,TRBJ2-7,CASSHPGTYEQYF
TRBV28,TRBD1,TRBJ2-7,CASSSDRDRGRWGAYEQYF
TRBV6-1,TRBD1,TRBJ2-7,CASSPQGTRSYEQYF
TRBV9,TRBD1,TRBJ2-7,CASSVEQGGPPYF
TRBV6-9,NA,TRBJ1-3,CAGSSPSDSTIYF
TRBV24-1,NA,TRBJ2-6,CATSDYGGVGANVLTF
TRBV12-5,NA,TRBJ2-5,CASGLAGTPQETQYF
TRBV12-3/TRBV12-4,NA,TRBJ2-1,CASRTTGTSYNEQFF
TRBV11-2,NA,TRBJ2-7,CASSAGPTIAYEQYF
TRBV5-5,NA,TRBJ1-5,CASSLPQGRQPQHF
TRBV5-1,TRBD2,TRBJ2-1,CASSGPGTSGRNEQFF
TRBV20-1,NA,TRBJ2-6,CSARDLHSLSSGANVLTF
TRBV4-3,NA,TRBJ2-1,CASSQRETLYNEQFF
TRBV12-5,NA,TRBJ2-3,CASGLSADRRTDTQYF
TRBV15,NA,TRBJ2-2,CATSDHKTVNTGELFF
TRBV12-3/TRBV12-4,NA,TRBJ2-5,CASSLALSGQETQYF
TRBV15,NA,TRBJ2-3,CATSRGLTSTDTQYF
TRBV6-2/TRBV6-3,NA,TRBJ2-7,CAAKGTAASYEQYF
TRBV20-1,NA,TRBJ1-1,CSASAHLNTEAFF
TRBV9,NA,TRBJ1-6,CASSVLKRGSPLHF
TRBV19,TRBD1,TRBJ1-5,CASTRDRNNQPQHF
TRBV12-3/TRBV12-4,NA,TRBJ2-3,CASRAGPRSTDTQYF
TRBV28,NA,TRBJ2-3,CASLDQGHPDTQYF
TRBV7-3,NA,TRBJ2-1,CASSGGAYNEQFF
TRBV2,TRBD1,TRBJ1-2,CASRRDRGATNYGYTF
TRBV10-3,NA,TRBJ2-7,CAISWDNEQYF
TRBV7-3,TRBD2,TRBJ2-1,CASSLRLAGANEQFF
TRBV6-2/TRBV6-3,NA,TRBJ2-7,CASSYTPGPRNYEQYF
TRBV12-3/TRBV12-4,NA,TRBJ1-5,CASSLFRRFPHSNQPQHF